This entry is about one TCR beta chain. This clonotype was seen many times. It has no known antigen specificity. Base qualities were left out, and no much larger clone turns up one base away. This record comes from a study of Graves' ophthalmopathy and Graves' hyperthyroidism (dated by TCRdb to the late 2010s). Study-wide context: Peripheral blood was collected at initial diagnosis, prior to any treatment. Following sampling, methimazole starting at 30 mg daily was administered to hyperthyroidism patients, and high-dose intravenous methylprednisolone was administered to ophthalmopathy patients. In 6 or 7 hyperthyroidism patients, T-cell repertoires of thyroid tissue and blood were compared. A discovery set of about 99 patients (roughly 43 ophthalmopathy, 55 to 60 stable hyperthyroidism) was enrolled to explore V-J signatures distinguishing ophthalmopathy from hyperthyroidism. The 95 to 100 discovery patients were randomly divided into training and test sets at a 7:3 ratio. An independent validation cohort comprised fewer than 20 hyperthyroidism patients and roughly 15 patients who later progressed from hyperthyroidism to ophthalmopathy. The study used TCR beta repertoire signatures to distinguish Graves' ophthalmopathy from Graves' hyperthyroidism and to predict progression to ophthalmopathy. In total, around 140 blood samples were TCR-sequenced: 40 to 45 ophthalmopathy, under 80 hyperthyroidism and some 17 hyperthyroidism-to-ophthalmopathy patients.

Overall study outcomes, separate from this receptor: Among expanded thyroid clonotypes with frequency above 0.001, most also showed up in blood, which suggests that blood repertoires may reflect the thyroid immune response. In cross-validation, the 13-signature model distinguished ophthalmopathy from stable hyperthyroidism with around 90% sensitivity and 81.08% specificity, while in the test set the corresponding values were about 79% and 69%. In validation, the model predicted ophthalmopathy progression with about 70% sensitivity and 72% to 80% specificity; fewer than 15 predicted patients were CT-confirmed with GO in a median of around 6 months. Sample size was not statistically predetermined, and group allocation was not concealed from the investigators.

Ophthalmopathy patients were characterized by moderately to severely active disease, a Clinical Activity Score of at least 3, a NOSPECS grade of at least 4, and a disease duration under 3 months. Patients with other autoimmune diseases, uncontrolled infections, pregnancy or lactation were excluded from the study. Clinical symptoms, serum thyroxine, TRAb, thyroid ultrasound and orbital computed tomography formed the basis of the diagnosis. Ficoll-Paque density gradient centrifugation was used to isolate PBMCs from about 10 ml of fresh peripheral blood. Total RNA was extracted with Trizol reagent and quality-checked on an Agilent 2100 Bioanalyzer. For repertoire sequencing, the TCR beta CDR3 regions were amplified from RNA transcripts. A first-round RT-PCR used HTBI primers with the Qiagen OneStep RT-PCR kit, followed by a second-round multiplex PCR, size selection and purification. The libraries underwent paired-end sequencing with 100 bp reads on an Illumina HiSeq2000. The authors processed their data as follows. SOAPnuke was used for read processing, and reads with adapters, uncalled bases, a mean Phred below 15, or no exact constant-primer or identifier match were discarded. High-quality paired reads were merged with COPE v1.2.5. Unique nucleotide sequences were defined as clonotypes and aligned to IMGT TRB V, D and J references using MiTCR v1.1. Analysis was restricted to V-J combinations with a frequency above 0.0001, which covered roughly 99% of repertoires. For each V-J combination, a TCR clonal expansion and chaos score was defined as F50 clonal expansion divided by the chaos observed in the TCRdist matrix. Welch's t-statistics and random forest were used to reduce the features to 10 to 15 V-J combinations, which were then used as input to a naive Bayes classifier. The similarity between thyroid and blood repertoires was quantified using the Morisita-Horn index. Through fastp at Q25 and MiXCR, TCRdb rebuilt clones from the public reads, retaining in-frame beta chains. Each CDR3 protein appears once, grouped with its most common genes and DNA. The V and J calls, along with clone size, are taken from TCRdb and not from the paper's own processing. In this sample the table shows approximately 160,000 distinct CDR3 sequences, roughly two fifths of which occur a single time. Around 5.8% of the sample is in the top ten clones.

The germline V gene encodes CDR1 MDHEN and CDR2 SYDVKM. The CDR3 goes from the cysteine to the phenylalanine over 13 residues. Only the CDR3 portion is preserved as DNA: 39 bases, with reading frame beginning at the first base. Trimming takes 7 bases from V and 5 bases from J, and the germline ends sit 14 bases apart. This chain joins TRBV28 to TRBJ1-1, and TRBD1 may be the D gene, going by 6 matching bases. The source material was peripheral blood. The sequence derives from a woman in her thirties or forties with Graves' ophthalmopathy. Donor details come from another sample of the same person, matched by shared clones. CDR3 region: CASTQGGRTEAFF. The nucleotide sequence reads as follows: TGTGCCAGCACACAGGGCGGCCGGACTGAAGCTTTCTTT.